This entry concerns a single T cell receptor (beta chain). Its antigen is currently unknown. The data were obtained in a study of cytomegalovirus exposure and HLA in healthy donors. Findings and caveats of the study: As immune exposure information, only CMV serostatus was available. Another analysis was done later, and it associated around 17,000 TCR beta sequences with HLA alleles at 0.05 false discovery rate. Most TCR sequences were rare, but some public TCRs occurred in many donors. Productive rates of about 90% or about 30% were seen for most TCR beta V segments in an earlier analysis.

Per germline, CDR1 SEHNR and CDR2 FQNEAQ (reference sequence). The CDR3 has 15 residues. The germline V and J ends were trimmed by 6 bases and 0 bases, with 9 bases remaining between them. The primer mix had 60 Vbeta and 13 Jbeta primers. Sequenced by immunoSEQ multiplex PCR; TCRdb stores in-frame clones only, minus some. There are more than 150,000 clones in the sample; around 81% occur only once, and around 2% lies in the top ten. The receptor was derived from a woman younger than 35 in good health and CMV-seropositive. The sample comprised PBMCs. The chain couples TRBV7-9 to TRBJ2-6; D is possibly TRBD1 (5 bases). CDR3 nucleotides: TGTGCCAGCAGAAGCAGGGACTCTGGGGCCAACGTCCTGACTTTC. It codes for CASRSRDSGANVLTF. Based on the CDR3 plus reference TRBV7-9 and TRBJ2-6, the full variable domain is DTGVSQNPRHKITKRGQNVTFRCDPISEHNRLYWYRQTLGQGPEFLTYFQNEAQLEKSRLLSDRFSAERPKGSFSTLEIQRTEQGDSAMYLCASRSRDSGANVLTFGAGSRLTVL.